This T cell receptor beta chain originates from a study of cytomegalovirus exposure and HLA in healthy donors. This clone was detected a few times. What it binds is unknown. General observations from the study: A later analysis associated approximately 17,000 TCR beta sequences with HLA alleles at a 0.05 false discovery rate.

CDR3 size: 16 residues. The V segment lost 8 bases and the J segment 9 bases; nucleotides outside the gene matches: 15. The germline V gene encodes CDR1 ENHRY and CDR2 SYGVKD. 60 Vbeta and 13 Jbeta primers were used in PCR. The assay was immunoSEQ multiplex PCR, and TCRdb's table has in-frame clones only and misses some. Of some 130,000 clones listed, around 60% are singletons. Sequencing was performed on PBMCs. The TCR comes from a man aged 40-50 years in good health and CMV-seropositive. The V gene is TRBV10-3, the J gene TRBJ2-2, with 10 bases fitting TRBD2. The DNA for the CDR3 is TGTGCCATCGGTCTAGCGGGAGATTCCATCGCGAGGGAGCTGTTTTTT. Its protein product is CAIGLAGDSIARELFF.